The TCR beta chain under discussion was sequenced for a study of cytotoxic CD8 clonotypes in ibrutinib-treated CLL. The overall study: Response material was collected after a median around 12 months of treatment, range 6 to 36. Study-wide results and limits: Investigators sampled sustained-remission and progressing patients at differing times.

The germline CDR1 and CDR2 sequences are LNHNV and YYDKDF (reference sequence). Trimming took 1 base from V and 5 from J, leaving 14 bases between them. There are 15 residues in the CDR3. Details on this clone: Its target is unknown.

Repertoires were generated with immunoSEQ multiplex PCR, while TCRdb's copy carries only in-frame clones and drops some. This table holds fewer than 400,000 clones, roughly 70% found once. The V call is TRBV15, the J call TRBJ2-5; tentatively, D is TRBD1 (6 bases). The specimen was PBMCs, collected after 36 months of ibrutinib treatment. The sequence was obtained from a human donor with chronic lymphocytic leukemia. The CDR3 coding sequence is TGTGCCACCAGCAGAGCAAGGTACAGGGAGGAGACCCAGTACTTC. Its protein product is CATSRARYREETQYF.